A selection of T cell receptor beta chains follows, all from one sample in a study of post-analysis software for immune sequencing data. Each CDR3 protein is one row after TCRdb ran MiXCR on the PCR reads. Of roughly 430,000 distinct CDR3 sequences listed, approximately 39% were seen once; the top ten hold roughly 8.2%. The sequenced sample consisted of blood. These receptor sequences come from a girl aged 2-10 years with multiple sclerosis. CDR3s leave out the opening cysteine and the closing phenylalanine or tryptophan.

CDR3aa,v_gene,len,j_gene
ASRGTYNEQF,TRBV3-1,10,TRBJ2-1
ASSQGSQNMDIQY,TRBV4-3,13,TRBJ2-4
SAPRQANSWTQY,TRBV20-1,12,TRBJ2-5
ASSLAFGYT,TRBV7-9,9,TRBJ1-2
ASSLRDRDPDTQY,TRBV7-9,13,TRBJ2-3
ASSWTGDSNQPQH,TRBV5-1,13,TRBJ1-5
SARDGLGGVDEQF,TRBV20-1,13,TRBJ2-1
SAEGLAGRQETQY,TRBV20-1,13,TRBJ2-5
ASSLEGLAGGGTQY,TRBV11-2,14,TRBJ2-5
ASSLGAGDHNEQF,TRBV7-3,13,TRBJ2-1
ASRQGYSPLH,TRBV12-3/TRBV12-4,10,TRBJ1-6
SAPGLAGYLQETQY,TRBV20-1,14,TRBJ2-5
ASSQLPGPPTTEKLF,TRBV4-1,15,TRBJ1-4
ASSLTVPGYEQY,TRBV5-1,12,TRBJ2-7
ASSLRAVETQY,TRBV6-2/TRBV6-3,11,TRBJ2-5
ASSPMGTSPNNEQF,TRBV18,14,TRBJ2-1
ASRGGSWAVPLGEQF,TRBV12-3/TRBV12-4,15,TRBJ2-1
AWSVEREQF,TRBV30,9,TRBJ2-1
ASRRGTPQETQY,TRBV12-3/TRBV12-4,12,TRBJ2-5
ASSTGGETQY,TRBV5-1,10,TRBJ2-5
ASSLRTSGSYNEQF,TRBV7-2,14,TRBJ2-1
SAPGTRYEQY,TRBV20-1,10,TRBJ2-7